The 7 T cell receptor beta chains reported below all come from one sample, sequenced in a study of blood T cell repertoires in COVID-19. Assay used: immunoSEQ multiplex PCR; TCRdb lists only in-frame clones, some missing. Here the sample spans 150,000 to 190,000 clones, less than 90% being singletons. Sequenced: peripheral blood. The receptors come from a woman aged 70 to 79 with acute or convalescent COVID-19.

This clone was counted once. The rearrangement uses TRBV21-1 and TRBJ2-7; the table's D call, TRBD1, has no DNA check behind it. TRBV21-1 is termed a pseudogene. The CDR3 is 18 residues long. The CDR3 loop reads CASSKVRKARDRSYEQYF. DNA of the CDR3: TGTGCCAGCAGCAAAGTAAGGAAAGCTCGGGACAGGTCCTACGAGCAGTACTTC.

This clone was seen a single time. V usage is TRBV7-8 and J usage is TRBJ1-1; no clear D. CDR1 is SGHVS, CDR2 FQNEAQ, per germline. The CDR3 sequence is 12 residues long. V lost 5 bases and J lost 8, with 12 bases in between. As DNA, the CDR3 is TGTGCCAGCAGCCCCTGGGAGACAGAAGCTTTCTTT. Translating it yields CASSPWETEAFF.

The V and J genes are TRBV6-6 and TRBJ2-3, with TRBD2 matching over 9 bases. Trimming took 0 bases from V and 10 from J; bases not matched to a gene: 8. CDR3 length: 15 residues. From germline, CDR1 is MNHNY and CDR2 SVGAGI (reference sequence). This CDR3 reads CASSYSGGGANPQYF. The CDR3, as DNA: TGTGCCAGCAGTTACTCCGGCGGGGGGGCCAATCCGCAGTATTTT.

J is TRBJ1-1 and V is TRBV19; D is possibly TRBD1 (5 bases). Per germline, CDR1 LNHDA and CDR2 SQIVND (reference sequence). The CDR3 has 13 amino acids. The V end was cut by 10 bases, the J end by 1 base, with 13 bases between. Written as DNA, the CDR3 is TGTGCCAACGAAGGGGCCAAGAACACTGAAGCTTTCTTT. It is translated as CANEGAKNTEAFF.

CDR3 nucleotide sequence: TGCGCCAGCAGCAGAGGGGGAGATAATTCACCCCTCCACTTT. This translates into CASSRGGDNSPLHF. V usage is TRBV5-1 and J usage is TRBJ1-6; D perhaps matches TRBD1 (6 bases). CDR3 length equals 14 residues. Trimming removed 4 bases at V and 5 bases at J, with 10 bases between. CDR1 and CDR2 (germline): SGHRS, YFSETQ.

The chain's CDR3 is CASNIKPGQAYEQYV. CDR3 DNA sequence: TGTGCCAGTAATATAAAACCGGGACAGGCCTACGAGCAGTACGTC. V gene TRBV19 combines with J gene TRBJ2-7, with TRBD1 matching over 8 bases. Per the germline V gene, CDR1 is LNHDA and CDR2 is SQIVND (reference sequence). The length of the CDR3 is 15 residues.

This clone was recorded once. CDR3: CASSYSSGGRAYEQYF. CDR3 nucleotides: TGTGCCAGCAGTTACTCCTCAGGGGGCAGAGCCTACGAGCAGTACTTC. The chain has TRBV6-2 or TRBV6-3 and TRBJ2-7; 8 bases align to TRBD1. The CDR3 contains 16 residues. In germline, CDR1 is MNHEY, CDR2 SVGEGT. The ends lost 0 bases at V and 2 bases at J; junction bases unmatched: 6.